These 27 T cell receptor beta chains were sequenced from one sample in a study of esophageal squamous cell carcinoma under preoperative chemotherapy. MiXCR was run by TCRdb on the PCR reads, yielding one entry per CDR3 protein. The data hold about 9,000 distinct CDR3 sequences, with approximately 49% observed a single time. Time point of the sample: after preoperative PTX-NDP chemotherapy. Sampling was performed from a patient given preoperative chemotherapy. Receptors originate from a human donor with esophageal squamous cell carcinoma. The donor label of this sample is uncertain.

This clonotype was counted ten times or more. The chain is built from TRBV7-9 and TRBJ1-1, with 7 bases aligning to TRBD1. Germline V CDR1 and CDR2: SEHNR, FQNEAQ (reference sequence). The CDR3 loop spans 14 amino acids. V shed 2 bases and J 5 bases; nucleotides not matched to a gene: 5. CDR3 sequence reads: CASSLQGGWTEAFF. CDR3 nucleotides: TGTGCCAGCAGCTTACAGGGGGGCTGGACTGAAGCTTTCTTT. Drawing the rest from reference TRBV7-9 and TRBJ1-1, the complete variable domain is DTGVSQNPRHKITKRGQNVTFRCDPISEHNRLYWYRQTLGQGPEFLTYFQNEAQLEKSRLLSDRFSAERPKGSFSTLEIQRTEQGDSAMYLCASSLQGGWTEAFFGQGTRLTVV.

By its share, this clonotype is large. The V and J genes are TRBV6-5 and TRBJ2-2; maybe TRBD2 (7 bases). V was pared by 2 bases and J by 6 bases, with 19 bases between. The length of the CDR3 is 17 residues. Germline loops: CDR1 MNHEY, CDR2 SVGAGI. CDR3 nucleotides: TGTGCCAGCAGTTACGCGGGGAGGGGGTATGTCCCCGGGGAGCTGTTTTTT. Its translation: CASSYAGRGYVPGELFF.

The genes are TRBV11-2 and TRBJ2-3, with D possibly being TRBD2 (7 bases). The DNA end is more similar to TRBJ2-7, so the J call may be wrong. The germline gives CDR1 SGHAT, CDR2 FQNNGV. This CDR3 is 14 amino acids long. For the CDR3, the DNA is TGTGCGGGCAGAGGGGGGGGACACACAGAGACGCAGTACTTC. Translating it yields CAGRGGGHTETQYF.

To note about this clonotype: In this CDR3 the conserved last residue, phenylalanine or tryptophan, is missing, so a read error is likely. The limits of the CDR3 on the DNA are not certain, so only TCRdb's listed CDR3 is given. The chain has TRBV6-1 and TRBJ2-3; the table's D call of TRBD1 was not tested on the DNA. The CDR3 spans 17 residues, counting both ends. The germline gives CDR1 MNHNS, CDR2 SASEGT. The CDR3 reads CASSVLTGTLNTDARDL.

V gene TRBV11-1 combines with J gene TRBJ2-5; 7 bases map to TRBD2. V was pared by 3 bases and J by 11 bases, with 15 bases of the junction left unmatched. The CDR3 runs 15 residues. Germline-derived CDR1 and CDR2 are SGHAT and FQDESV (reference sequence). The CDR3 is CASSLGGDSYNEQYF. The CDR3 nucleotides are TGTGCCAGCAGCTTGGGGGGGGACTCCTACAATGAGCAGTACTTC.

By share, this clonotype ranks as medium-sized (0.01 to 0.1%). This chain connects TRBV7-6 to TRBJ2-5, with a possible D match to TRBD1 (6 bases). The CDR3 length is 16 residues. Germline V lookup: CDR1 SGHVS, CDR2 FNYEAQ. V lost 3 bases to trimming and J lost 1 base, with 15 bases between them. DNA of the CDR3: TGTGCCAGCAGCTTGGGGTTGGGGGCGGGCCAAGAGACCCAGTACTTC. Translated: CASSLGLGAGQETQYF.

In this sample, this clonotype is large (0.1 to 1%). This chain connects TRBV12-3 or TRBV12-4 to TRBJ1-4, with 11 bases lining up with TRBD1. V dropped 3 bases and J dropped 9; count of bases not matched to a gene: 3. CDR3 length equals 14 residues. CDR3 sequence reads: CASSFGTGGKKLFF. In DNA, the CDR3 is TGTGCCAGCAGTTTTGGGACAGGGGGTAAAAAACTGTTTTTT.

This clonotype was seen ten or more times. A read error is possible here, since a much larger clone lies one base away. V and J are TRBV6-2 or TRBV6-3 and TRBJ2-1; D is undetermined. V gave up 4 bases and J gave up 13 bases, with 23 bases separating them. This CDR3 is 15 amino acids long. CDR1 is MNHEY and CDR2 is SVGEGT in the germline V gene. The CDR3 region is CASSLNPIAKNIQFF. The CDR3 DNA follows: TGTGCCAGCAGTTTAAACCCGATAGCCAAAAACATTCAGTTCTTC.

This clonotype came up once. A junction end diverges from the germline sequence, so it may reflect a read error. The chain joins TRBV6-5 to TRBJ2-3, with 10 bases fitting TRBD2. Germline lookup yields CDR1 MNHEY and CDR2 SVGAGI. The CDR3 spans 15 residues. CDR3 amino acids: CASTSGTSDAETQYF. The CDR3 bases are TGTGCCAGCACTTCCGGGACTAGCGACGCAGAGACGCAGTATTTC.

About this clonotype itself: Its ends do not fully match the called genes, so a read error is possible. CDR3 in DNA: TGTGCCAGCAGTGTGGCCGAAGAGACGCAGTACTTT. This gives the protein CASSVAEETQYF. The chain employs TRBV6-1 and TRBJ2-5; the D is unclear. This CDR3 comprises 12 residues. The germline gives CDR1 MNHNS, CDR2 SASEGT.

The chain carries TRBV4-1 and TRBJ2-1; 9 positions match TRBD1. The CDR3 consists of 21 residues. From germline, CDR1 is MGHRA and CDR2 YSYEKL. V shed 1 base and J 5 bases; nucleotides not matched to a gene: 21. The CDR3 DNA is TGCGCCAGCAGCCAAGTACGGGACAGGGCCCCTGCGGGGGTCGGGGACAATGAGCAGTTCTTC. This codes for CASSQVRDRAPAGVGDNEQFF.

The V and J genes are TRBV6-1 and TRBJ2-1; TRBD2 aligns across 9 bases. The end of the DNA is better explained by TRBJ2-5, so the J call may be wrong. Germline V gene sequence: CDR1 MNHNS, CDR2 SASEGT. The CDR3 spans 15 residues. The CDR3 nucleotides are TGTGCCAGCAGTGAAGAGGCTAGCGGGGCGGAGACCCAGTACTTC. It codes for CASSEEASGAETQYF.

Only one count was recorded for this clonotype. CDR3 nucleotides: TGCGCCAGCTCTGGAGCCCCGAAAGAGACCCAGTACTTC. Protein: CASSGAPKETQYF. The chain has TRBV10-1 and TRBJ2-5; D remains unclear. The CDR3 sequence is 13 residues long. V was shortened by 8 bases and J by 3 bases, with 13 bases between the two germline ends. Germline CDR1 and CDR2: WNHNN and SYGVQD (reference sequence).

The chain recombines TRBV6-1 with TRBJ2-1; either TRBD1 or TRBD2 may supply D (7 bases each). The tail of the sequence fits TRBJ2-7 better, so the J call may be wrong. The CDR3 runs 16 residues. Germline-derived CDR1 and CDR2 are MNHNS and SASEGT. The CDR3 nucleotides read TGTGCCAGCGGGGGGGCAGGGGGGGGTGGCGGAGAGACGCAGTACTTC. Its protein is CASGGAGGGGGETQYF.

The chain recombines TRBV11-3 with TRBJ2-1, with TRBD2 matching over 10 bases. The end of the DNA aligns better with TRBJ2-5, so the J call may be wrong. The CDR3 runs 15 residues. The germline V gene encodes CDR1 SGHNT and CDR2 YENEEA. CDR3 protein: CASSPQAGGGWGQYF. The CDR3 region has the DNA TGTGCCAGCAGCCCTCAAGCGGGAGGGGGGTGGGGCCAGTACTTC.

In this sample, this clonotype turned up a few times. The genes are TRBV6-5 and TRBJ2-3; D may match TRBD1 or TRBD2 (5 bases each). The germline CDR1 and CDR2 sequences are MNHEY and SVGAGI. V was trimmed by 10 bases and J by 4 bases, leaving 21 bases between them. The CDR3 covers 15 residues. CDR3 loop: CANTSGISRADTQYF. In nucleotides, the CDR3 is TGTGCCAACACTTCCGGGATTAGCAGGGCAGATACGCAGTATTTT.

This clonotype is deemed medium-sized. V is TRBV6-6 and J is TRBJ2-2, with D perhaps matching TRBD1 or TRBD2 (5 bases each). Germline V gene sequence: CDR1 MNHNY, CDR2 SVGAGI (reference sequence). This CDR3 is 15 amino acids long. V lost 7 bases and J 6 bases, leaving 18 bases between the germline ends. CDR3 protein: CASMVGVDFPGELFF. CDR3 sequence (DNA): TGTGCCAGCATGGTGGGGGTCGATTTTCCCGGGGAGCTGTTTTTT.

The chain joins TRBV6-5 to TRBJ2-5; the D gene could be TRBD1 or TRBD2 (5 bases each). The CDR3 covers 17 residues. CDR1 and CDR2 from the germline V gene are MNHEY and SVGAGI. V was clipped by 4 bases and J by 2 bases, with 20 bases between them. CDR3: CASSSPGLGQGQETQYF. The CDR3 nucleotides read TGTGCCAGCAGTTCCCCGGGGCTTGGGCAGGGTCAAGAGACCCAGTACTTC.

The chain recombines TRBV6-5 with TRBJ2-1, with 8 bases that match TRBD2. The length of the CDR3 is 17 residues. Per germline, CDR1 MNHEY and CDR2 SVGAGI. V trimming: 2 bases; J trimming: 12 bases; junction bases outside the gene matches: 18. CDR3 in amino acids: CASSYPGLAGGTDTQFF. The CDR3 DNA sequence: TGTGCCAGCAGTTACCCGGGACTGGCGGGGGGCACAGATACGCAGTTCTTC.

A word on this clonotype: A much larger clone sits a single nucleotide away, making a read error possible. This chain joins TRBV25-1 and TRBJ2-5; 8 bases are a match to TRBD2. Germline CDR1 and CDR2: MGHDK and SYGVNS. This CDR3 has 14 amino acids. Losses at the gene ends were 10 bases for V and 11 bases for J; bases not matched to a gene: 18. CDR3: CATAMERESNEQYF. Here the CDR3 DNA reads TGTGCCACCGCCATGGAGCGGGAGAGCAATGAGCAGTACTTC.

In its sample, this clonotype was seen many times. The chain couples TRBV18 to TRBJ2-1; 9 bases are a match to TRBD1. There are 16 residues in the CDR3. Trimming at V came to 5 bases and at J to 7 bases, leaving 12 bases not matched to a gene. The germline gives CDR1 KGHSH, CDR2 LQKENI. The CDR3 sequence: CASSNSGTGHRNEQFF. In DNA, the CDR3 is TGTGCCAGCTCAAACTCCGGGACAGGGCATCGGAATGAGCAGTTCTTC.

The chain recombines TRBV6-1 with TRBJ2-1; the match to TRBD2 covers 12 bases. The J segment lost 4 bases and the V segment lost 8 bases, leaving 3 bases of the junction unmatched. CDR3 length equals 14 residues. Germline V gives CDR1 MNHNS, CDR2 SASEGT. In DNA form, the CDR3 reads TGTGCCAGCGCGGGACTAGCGGGTTACAATGAGCAGTTCTTC. This translates into CASAGLAGYNEQFF.

This clonotype was seen a handful of times. The rearrangement links TRBV7-2 to TRBJ2-1; TRBD2 matches at 8 bases. Germline trimming cut 5 bases from V and 6 bases from J; bases unmatched to any gene: 9. Germline CDR1 reads SGHTA; CDR2 reads FQGNSA. The CDR3 is made up of 15 amino acids. This chain's CDR3 is CASSLRTSQGNEQFF. CDR3 bases: TGTGCCAGCAGCCTTCGGACTAGCCAGGGCAATGAGCAGTTCTTC.

By share, this clonotype counts as medium-sized (0.01 to 0.1%). The chain couples TRBV7-6 to TRBJ2-1, with a tentative D call TRBD1 (6 bases). The CDR3 spans 13 residues. V was trimmed by 5 bases and J by 13 bases, leaving 18 bases between them. CDR1 is SGHVS, CDR2 FNYEAQ, per germline. CDR3: CASSRTNGDIQFF. The CDR3 DNA reads as TGTGCCAGCAGCCGGACCAACGGGGACATTCAGTTCTTC.

This clonotype was detected only a few times. The junction and the germline gene differ at one end; a read error may be behind it. This sequence joins TRBV11-3 and TRBJ2-5; the D gene is possibly TRBD2 (6 bases). Germline values: CDR1 SGHNT, CDR2 YENEEA. The CDR3 runs to 11 residues. In DNA form, the CDR3 reads TGTGCCAGCAGCTTAGCCCGGGAGCAGTACTTT. Its protein product is CASSLAREQYF.

This clonotype was seen at least ten times. V gene TRBV6-5 combines with J gene TRBJ2-3; 14 bases are a match to TRBD2. Germline CDR1 is MNHEY and CDR2 is SVGAGI. After removal of 2 bases from V and 2 bases from J, the junction contained 6 bases not matched to a gene. The CDR3 runs 18 residues. CDR3 nucleotide sequence: TGTGCCAGCAGTTACGCCCGACTAGCGGGAGGGGACACAGATACGCAGTATTTT. Amino acid sequence: CASSYARLAGGDTDTQYF.

The rearrangement uses TRBV27 and TRBJ1-1; TRBD1 agrees at 10 bases. The germline V gene has CDR1 MNHEY and CDR2 SMNVEV (reference sequence). This CDR3 is 15 amino acids long. Trimming cost V 5 bases and J 4 bases; bases outside gene matches: 7. The CDR3: CASSPGQGGGTEAFF. The CDR3 nucleotides read TGTGCCAGCAGTCCCGGACAGGGGGGGGGCACTGAAGCTTTCTTT.